Shown below are 21 T cell receptor beta chains from a single sample sequenced in a study of human T cells and chemical hapten exposure. TCRdb fed the RACE reads into MiXCR, producing one record per CDR3 protein. Found here are approximately 400,000 distinct CDR3 sequences, around 5% of them singletons; the top ten hold under 3%. Time point reported: patch test 1, 2 weeks after DPC sensitization. Regarding treatment: therapeutic diphenylcyclopropenone sensitization with weekly scalp DPC. The sequencing here drew on whole blood, taken in connection with sensitization to the hapten diphenylcyclopropenone (DPC). The receptors shown here come from a woman aged 45-65 years with alopecia areata. Some clones in this sample may be carry-over from other donors' samples.

This clonotype was counted only a few times. CDR3 DNA sequence: TGCGCCAGCAGTCCATCGACAGGGGCCGGGAACACTGAAGCTTTCTTT. Translated, it gives CASSPSTGAGNTEAFF. The chain combines TRBV10-2 with TRBJ1-1; 8 nucleotides line up with TRBD1. CDR1 and CDR2 (germline): WSHSY, SAAADI. With V trimmed by 5 bases and J by 1 base, 9 bases remained unmatched. This CDR3 comprises 16 residues.

At least ten counts were recorded for this clonotype. The CDR3 DNA is TGTGCCAGCTCACCCCCAACATCCTACAATGAGCAGTTCTTC. Translating gives CASSPPTSYNEQFF. This sequence joins TRBV18 and TRBJ2-1, with D hard to call. This CDR3 spans 14 amino acids. V lost 3 bases and J 1 base, leaving 7 bases between the germline ends. Germline-derived CDR1 and CDR2 are KGHSH and LQKENI. The whole variable domain, remainder taken from reference TRBV18 and TRBJ2-1, is NAGVMQNPRHLVRRRGQEARLRCSPMKGHSHVYWYRQLPEEGLKFMVYLQKENIIDESGMPKERFSAEFPKEGPSILRIQQVVRGDSAAYFCASSPPTSYNEQFFGPGTRLTVL.

In this sample, this clonotype turned up a few times. The rearrangement joins TRBV12-5 to TRBJ2-3, with 14 bases that match TRBD2. CDR1 LGHNT and CDR2 FRNRAP come from the germline V gene. The CDR3 contains 16 residues. V dropped 6 bases and J dropped 5; count of bases not matched to a gene: 7. The CDR3 coding sequence is TGTGCTAGTGGCCCCGGGACTAGCGGGAGTGTAGATACGCAGTATTTT. Residues: CASGPGTSGSVDTQYF.

This clonotype came up many times. The chain combines TRBV13 with TRBJ2-1; 9 nucleotides line up with TRBD2. Germline V gene sequence: CDR1 PRHDT, CDR2 FYEKMQ (reference sequence). V shed 3 bases and J 6 bases; nucleotides not matched to a gene: 0. The CDR3 loop spans 13 amino acids. CDR3 region: CASSFSGSNEQFF. For the CDR3, the DNA is TGTGCCAGCAGCTTTAGCGGGAGCAATGAGCAGTTCTTC.

Many counts were recorded for this clonotype. This chain joins TRBV20-1 and TRBJ1-2; a possible D gene is TRBD1 (5 bases). The CDR3 runs 12 residues. In germline, CDR1 is DFQATT, CDR2 SNEGSKA (reference sequence). Trimming left V 3 bases short and J 4 bases short, with 9 bases between. The CDR3 DNA reads TGCAGTGCTAGTCGGGGGGGCTATGGCTACACCTTC. Its protein product is CSASRGGYGYTF.

The table lists this clonotype with many counts. This chain joins TRBV27 and TRBJ1-1; TRBD1 might be the D (5 bases). The V gene's germline CDR1 is MNHEY and CDR2 SMNVEV (reference sequence). This CDR3 is 13 amino acids long. Trimming left V 8 bases short and J 1 base short, with 11 bases between. The DNA for the CDR3 is TGTGCCAGCGAAGACAGACCGAACACTGAAGCTTTCTTT. This sequence encodes CASEDRPNTEAFF.

The V call is TRBV29-1, the J call TRBJ1-1; the match to TRBD1 covers 7 bases. Germline assignment: CDR1 SQVTM and CDR2 ANQGSEA. The CDR3 is made up of 13 amino acids. V lost 6 bases, J lost 0 bases, and 4 bases stayed unmatched. This chain's CDR3 is CSVRTGMNTEAFF. CDR3 DNA: TGCAGCGTGCGGACAGGCATGAACACTGAAGCTTTCTTT.

This chain links TRBV13 with TRBJ2-2, with D perhaps being TRBD1 or TRBD2 (5 bases each). V lost 4 bases and J lost 6, with 18 bases in between. Per germline, CDR1 PRHDT and CDR2 FYEKMQ (reference sequence). The CDR3 length is 16 residues. The CDR3 DNA reads as TGTGCCAGCAGCTATCCCGGGTCCCGAGGGGCCGGGGAGCTGTTTTTT. Its translation: CASSYPGSRGAGELFF.

This clonotype was seen repeatedly, ten times or more. The chain is built from TRBV6-5 and TRBJ2-1; D is unresolved. V was trimmed by 6 bases and J by 8 bases, leaving 14 bases between them. The length of the CDR3 is 13 residues. The germline CDR1 and CDR2 sequences are MNHEY and SVGAGI. Here the CDR3 reads CASRSPWAHEQFF. CDR3 sequence (DNA): TGTGCCAGCAGGTCCCCTTGGGCCCATGAGCAGTTCTTC.

The chain carries TRBV5-6 and TRBJ1-6; D is unclear. V lost 3 bases, J lost 9 bases, and 10 bases lay in between. The germline V gene has CDR1 SGHDT and CDR2 YYEEEE. The CDR3 runs to 13 residues. The CDR3 nucleotides read TGTGCCAGCAGCTCCGGATCTGGTTCACCCCTCCACTTT. Its translation: CASSSGSGSPLHF.

The J gene is TRBJ1-5, the V gene TRBV20-1; no definite D call. The germline V and J ends were trimmed by 3 bases and 4 bases, with 10 bases remaining between them. CDR3 length: 13 residues. Germline CDR1 reads DFQATT; CDR2 reads SNEGSKA (reference sequence). In DNA, the CDR3 is TGCAGTGCTAGTGCTGTAAGAAATCAGCCCCAGCATTTT. The encoded protein is CSASAVRNQPQHF.

This clonotype has ten or more counts. The genes are TRBV29-1 and TRBJ2-1; no definite D call. Trimming pared 0 bases from V and 1 base from J, leaving 7 bases between. Germline loops: CDR1 SQVTM, CDR2 ANQGSEA. This CDR3 contains 14 residues. The CDR3 DNA is TGCAGCGTTGAAGAACACTTTTCCTACAATGAGCAGTTCTTC. Amino acids: CSVEEHFSYNEQFF.

CDR3 in amino acids: CASSWGPLTRTGGYTF. In DNA, the CDR3 is TGTGCCAGCAGCTGGGGGCCCCTAACTAGAACGGGCGGCTACACCTTC. The V and J genes are TRBV5-8 and TRBJ1-2; D possibly corresponds to TRBD1 (6 bases). Germline values: CDR1 SGHTS, CDR2 YDEGEE. This CDR3 has 16 residues. V was pared by 3 bases and J by 8 bases, with 23 bases between.

The sample holds many counts of this clonotype. V is TRBV6-1 and J is TRBJ1-1; D may be TRBD1 (5 bases). This CDR3 comprises 13 residues. V lost 5 bases, J lost 5 bases, and 12 bases lay in between. Germline-derived CDR1 and CDR2 are MNHNS and SASEGT. The CDR3 coding sequence is TGTGCCAGCAGTCCCAGGGTCTTAACTGAAGCTTTCTTT. Encoded protein: CASSPRVLTEAFF.

This clonotype showed up many times. J is TRBJ1-2 and V is TRBV2, with D possibly TRBD1 on 6 matching bases. Looked up from germline, CDR1 is SNHLY and CDR2 is FYNNEI. This CDR3 region has 11 residues. V was clipped by 7 bases and J by 8 bases, with 11 bases between them. CDR3 in amino acids: CASTQTGGYTF. The CDR3 bases are TGTGCCAGCACCCAGACAGGAGGCTACACCTTC. Based on the CDR3 plus reference TRBV2 and TRBJ1-2, the full variable domain is EPEVTQTPSHQVTQMGQEVILRCVPISNHLYFYWYRQILGQKVEFLVSFYNNEISEKSEIFDDQFSVERPDGSNFTLKIRSTKLEDSAMYFCASTQTGGYTFGSGTRLTVV.

This clonotype was picked up many times. The rearrangement joins TRBV18 to TRBJ1-2; D gene ambiguous. Germline assignment: CDR1 KGHSH and CDR2 LQKENI. The CDR3 loop spans 13 amino acids. V lost 3 bases, J lost 4 bases, and 9 bases lay in between. In DNA form, the CDR3 reads TGTGCCAGCTCACCCCGAGATCTCTATGGCTACACCTTC. Residues: CASSPRDLYGYTF.

This clonotype was recorded many times. The chain couples TRBV6-1 to TRBJ2-1, with D possibly matching TRBD2 (6 bases). The V and J ends lost 6 bases and 2 bases respectively, with 14 bases between them. CDR3 size: 15 residues. Germline assignment: CDR1 MNHNS and CDR2 SASEGT. CDR3 nucleotide sequence: TGTGCCAGCAGCCTCGGGGGTCTAACCTACAATGAGCAGTTCTTC. Protein product: CASSLGGLTYNEQFF.

This clonotype was seen repeatedly, ten times or more. CDR3 in DNA: TGTGCCAGCTCACCTACCTCATCGGCAGATACGCAGTATTTT. Translation: CASSPTSSADTQYF. This chain connects TRBV18 to TRBJ2-3; unclear D gene. Germline values: CDR1 KGHSH, CDR2 LQKENI. Trimming removed 3 bases from V and 4 bases from J, with 11 bases in between. The CDR3 has 14 amino acids.

The chain joins TRBV6-4 to TRBJ2-3; a weak D match, TRBD1 (7 bases). V was clipped by 3 bases and J by 4 bases, with 20 bases between them. Germline V gives CDR1 MRHNA, CDR2 SNTAGT. The CDR3 runs to 17 residues. In DNA, the CDR3 is TGTGCCAGCAGTGAAAGAGCAGGGGGGTCTTTCCCAGATACGCAGTATTTT. Translated, it gives CASSERAGGSFPDTQYF.

The rearrangement links TRBV12-3 or TRBV12-4 to TRBJ1-1; no reliable D call. Trimming pared 3 bases from V and 4 bases from J, leaving 9 bases between. The CDR3 runs to 13 residues. CDR3 amino acids: CASSLNPSTEAFF. CDR3 nucleotides: TGTGCCAGCAGTTTGAACCCGAGCACTGAAGCTTTCTTT.

In its sample, this clonotype was seen many times. The V call is TRBV7-9, the J call TRBJ2-7; D may be TRBD1 (6 bases). Germline CDR1 and CDR2: SEHNR and FQNEAQ (reference sequence). This CDR3 has 15 amino acids. V was pared by 3 bases and J by 1 base, with 13 bases between. Written as DNA, the CDR3 is TGTGCCAGCAGCTTTACTACCGGGACATCCTACGAGCAGTACTTC. Translated: CASSFTTGTSYEQYF.